These 30 T cell receptor beta chains share one sample of origin, sequenced in a study of T cells in localized non-small cell lung cancer. Only in-frame clones appear in the TCRdb table, and some are missing; sequencing was by immunoSEQ multiplex PCR. Among 12,000 to 15,000 clones listed, more than 70% were seen once. Sequences were derived from peripheral blood mononuclear cells, sampled before any cancer treatment. All receptors derive from a man aged 40 to 70 with stage III lung adenocarcinoma.

The chain employs TRBV5-4 and TRBJ1-2; no reliable D call. The CDR3 loop spans 14 amino acids. V lost 1 base, J lost 0 bases, and 7 bases lay in between. CDR1 and CDR2 from the germline V gene are SGHNT and YYREEE (reference sequence). CDR3 in DNA: TGTGCCAGCAGCTTGTTCGCAGCTAACTATGGCTACACCTTC. This translates into CASSLFAANYGYTF.

The chain links TRBV18 to TRBJ2-3; 7 positions match TRBD1. Germline V gene lookup returns CDR1 KGHSH and CDR2 LQKENI. The CDR3 extends over 13 amino acids. Trimming cost V 5 bases and J 4 bases; bases outside gene matches: 3. The DNA for the CDR3 is TGTGCCAGCTCAGTAGACAGGGCAGATACGCAGTATTTT. Protein: CASSVDRADTQYF.

The CDR3 here is CASSYVSGGETQYF. The CDR3 DNA follows: TGTGCCAGCAGTTACGTCTCAGGGGGTGAGACCCAGTACTTC. The V and J genes are TRBV6-5 and TRBJ2-5; 7 bases fit TRBD1. CDR3 length: 14 amino acids. Per germline, CDR1 MNHEY and CDR2 SVGAGI. V lost 2 bases, J lost 5 bases, and 5 bases stayed unmatched.

This clone has a handful of counts. This rearrangement joins TRBV18 to TRBJ1-1; a possible D gene is TRBD1 (5 bases). V was trimmed by 5 bases and J by 0 bases, leaving 10 bases between them. The CDR3 length is 14 residues. Germline CDR1 reads KGHSH; CDR2 reads LQKENI. For the CDR3, the DNA is TGTGCCAGCTCAGACGGACACCTGAACACTGAAGCTTTCTTT. Its translation is CASSDGHLNTEAFF.

The chain recombines TRBV5-6 with TRBJ2-7; a possible D gene is TRBD2 (6 bases). The germline gives CDR1 SGHDT, CDR2 YYEEEE. The CDR3 covers 12 residues. The V gene lost 8 bases and the J gene lost 4 bases, with 13 bases spanning the gap. The CDR3, as DNA: TGTGCCAGTGGATCAGGGAGGTACGAGCAGTACTTC. This codes for CASGSGRYEQYF. Full variable domain (outside the CDR3, taken from reference TRBV5-6 and TRBJ2-7): DAGVTQSPTHLIKTRGQQVTLRCSPKSGHDTVSWYQQALGQGPQFIFQYYEEEERQRGNFPDRFSGHQFPNYSSELNVNALLLGDSALYLCASGSGRYEQYFGPGTRLTVT.

V is TRBV10-3 and J is TRBJ1-1; 8 bases map to TRBD1. This CDR3 has 13 residues. Per the germline V gene, CDR1 is ENHRY and CDR2 is SYGVKD. The ends lost 6 bases at V and 1 base at J; junction bases unmatched: 1. CDR3 DNA: TGTGCCATCAGGGACAGGGAGAACACTGAAGCTTTCTTT. This codes for CAIRDRENTEAFF.

This chain joins TRBV27 and TRBJ2-2, with D uncertain. This CDR3 has 13 residues. CDR1 is MNHEY and CDR2 is SMNVEV in the germline V gene (reference sequence). The germline V and J ends were trimmed by 7 bases and 0 bases, with 6 bases remaining between them. The CDR3 is CASTRANTGELFF. In DNA form, the CDR3 reads TGTGCCAGCACAAGGGCGAACACCGGGGAGCTGTTTTTT.

This chain uses TRBV6-4 with TRBJ2-6; TRBD1 might be the D (6 bases). The V gene lost 5 bases and the J gene lost 0 bases, with 14 bases spanning the gap. This CDR3 comprises 17 residues. Per the germline V gene, CDR1 is MRHNA and CDR2 is SNTAGT. The chain's CDR3 is CASSFAGAGSGANVLTF. In DNA, the CDR3 is TGTGCCAGCAGTTTCGCAGGGGCCGGCTCTGGGGCCAACGTCCTGACTTTC.

The V and J genes are TRBV10-3 and TRBJ1-3; 8 bases align to TRBD1. CDR1 ENHRY and CDR2 SYGVKD come from the germline V gene. Trimming cost V 5 bases and J 4 bases; bases outside gene matches: 7. This CDR3 comprises 15 residues. The CDR3 reads CAISPGGARGNTIYF. The CDR3, as DNA: TGTGCCATCAGTCCAGGGGGCGCGAGGGGAAACACCATATATTTT.

The V gene is TRBV28, the J gene TRBJ2-3; 8 nucleotides agree with TRBD1. In germline, CDR1 is MDHEN, CDR2 SYDVKM. The CDR3 consists of 16 residues. The V gene end was trimmed by 6 bases and the J gene end by 6 bases; junction bases not matched to a gene: 14. The chain's CDR3 is CASRLTGALAGDTQYF. CDR3 in DNA: TGTGCCAGCAGGTTGACAGGGGCCCTTGCCGGGGATACGCAGTATTTT.

The chain employs TRBV7-8 and TRBJ2-5, with 9 bases identical to TRBD2. V trimming: 5 bases; J trimming: 1 base; junction bases outside the gene matches: 5. The CDR3 runs to 15 residues. Germline lookup yields CDR1 SGHVS and CDR2 FQNEAQ. In DNA, the CDR3 is TGTGCCAGCAGCATCCGACTAGCGGTCCAAGAGACCCAGTACTTC. Encoded protein: CASSIRLAVQETQYF.

The gene calls are TRBV18 and TRBJ2-4; D is perhaps TRBD1 (5 bases). Trimming removed 8 bases at V and 7 bases at J, with 15 bases between. CDR1 and CDR2 from the germline V gene are KGHSH and LQKENI. The CDR3 has 13 residues. CDR3 in amino acids: CASTLQGVNIQYF. In nucleotides, the CDR3 is TGTGCCAGCACACTCCAGGGTGTTAACATTCAGTACTTC.

Only one count was recorded for this clone. The chain couples TRBV4-2 to TRBJ2-1; 11 bases match TRBD2. Germline assignment: CDR1 LGHNA and CDR2 YNFKEQ. Unmatched junction bases numbered 11, after V lost 4 bases and J lost 3 bases. The CDR3 is made up of 18 amino acids. The CDR3 is CASSRRGLAGGNYNEQFF. DNA for the CDR3: TGTGCCAGCAGCCGGCGGGGTTTAGCGGGAGGGAACTACAATGAGCAGTTCTTC.

The V gene is TRBV11-2, the J gene TRBJ1-1; D possibly corresponds to TRBD1 (5 bases). This CDR3 region has 16 residues. The V and J ends lost 8 bases and 6 bases respectively, with 25 bases between them. Germline CDR1 and CDR2: SGHAT and FQNNGV. The CDR3 DNA reads TGTGCCAGCCGAAATTGGGGCAGCCTAAGGAGGTCTGAAGCTTTCTTT. Its protein is CASRNWGSLRRSEAFF.

The V gene is TRBV19, the J gene TRBJ1-1; TRBD1 aligns across 7 bases. Germline V lookup: CDR1 LNHDA, CDR2 SQIVND (reference sequence). J gave up 4 bases and V 5 bases, and 10 bases lay outside the gene matches. This CDR3 comprises 15 residues. This chain's CDR3 is CASSFPPAGGTEAFF. As DNA, the CDR3 is TGTGCCAGTAGTTTTCCCCCGGCAGGGGGCACTGAAGCTTTCTTT.

The J gene is TRBJ1-1, the V gene TRBV29-1, with D perhaps TRBD1 (5 bases). There are 12 residues in the CDR3. Per germline, CDR1 SQVTM and CDR2 ANQGSEA. V was shortened by 7 bases and J by 7 bases, with 16 bases between the two germline ends. CDR3 sequence: CSARGIYVEAFF. DNA of the CDR3: TGCAGCGCAAGGGGCATATATGTTGAAGCTTTCTTT. Complete variable domain (other parts from reference TRBV29-1 and TRBJ1-1): SAVISQKPSRDICQRGTSLTIQCQVDSQVTMMFWYRQQPGQSLTLIATANQGSEATYESGFVIDKFPISRPNLTFSTLTVSNMSPEDSSIYLCSARGIYVEAFFGQGTRLTVV.

The V and J genes are TRBV5-1 and TRBJ1-5, with TRBD1 matching 7 bases. Germline V gives CDR1 SGHRS, CDR2 YFSETQ. This CDR3 region has 16 residues. With 5 bases clipped from V and 4 bases from J, the junction kept 12 bases outside the gene matches. The CDR3 region has the DNA TGCGCCAGCAGGCGACAGGGAGAGCCATTTAATCAGCCCCAGCATTTT. This codes for CASRRQGEPFNQPQHF.

CDR3: CASSFSQGARETQYF. CDR3 bases: TGTGCCAGCAGTTTTAGTCAGGGGGCGAGGGAGACCCAGTACTTC. This chain uses TRBV27 with TRBJ2-5; 8 nucleotides line up with TRBD1. Germline CDR1 is MNHEY and CDR2 is SMNVEV (reference sequence). The CDR3 runs to 15 residues. V was pared by 3 bases and J by 5 bases, with 8 bases of the junction left unmatched.

The genes are TRBV7-8 and TRBJ1-5; unclear D gene. In germline, CDR1 is SGHVS, CDR2 FQNEAQ. The ends were cut back, 1 base at V and 3 bases at J, with 7 bases in the middle. The CDR3 runs to 14 residues. This CDR3 is CASSLDRTNQPQHF. The CDR3 DNA follows: TGTGCCAGCAGCTTAGACAGAACCAATCAGCCCCAGCATTTT.

V gene TRBV4-3 combines with J gene TRBJ1-1; weak D call: TRBD1 (5 bases). The CDR3 covers 15 residues. Trimming took off 0 bases at V and 1 base at J, with 9 bases between the two ends. Germline V CDR1 and CDR2: LGHNA, YSLEER. The CDR3 DNA reads as TGCGCCAGCAGCCAAGAGGTTACAGGGAACACTGAAGCTTTCTTT. It codes for CASSQEVTGNTEAFF.

The genes are TRBV13 and TRBJ1-1, with no clear D. Germline-derived CDR1 and CDR2 are PRHDT and FYEKMQ (reference sequence). The CDR3 is 14 residues long. Between the trimmed V and J ends, which lost 3 bases and 1 base, there was a span of 9 bases. CDR3 sequence reads: CASSFGRGNTEAFF. CDR3 bases: TGTGCCAGCAGCTTCGGACGGGGGAACACTGAAGCTTTCTTT.

The chain has TRBV19 and TRBJ1-5; D is ambiguous. This CDR3 spans 15 amino acids. Trimming pared 7 bases from V and 2 bases from J, leaving 15 bases between. Germline V gene lookup returns CDR1 LNHDA and CDR2 SQIVND (reference sequence). Here the CDR3 reads CASIKDGWGNQPQHF. CDR3 nucleotide sequence: TGTGCCAGTATCAAAGATGGGTGGGGCAATCAGCCCCAGCATTTT.

This rearrangement joins TRBV27 to TRBJ2-1, with TRBD1 matching over 9 bases. Per germline, CDR1 MNHEY and CDR2 SMNVEV (reference sequence). This CDR3 contains 13 residues. The trim removed 11 bases at V and 2 bases at J, leaving 4 bases unmatched. CDR3 DNA sequence: TGTGCCTGTCGACAGGGGGCCTACAATGAGCAGTTCTTC. It specifies CACRQGAYNEQFF.

The chain has TRBV5-1 and TRBJ1-2, with D possibly TRBD1 on 6 matching bases. Germline loops: CDR1 SGHRS, CDR2 YFSETQ. Trimming shortened V by 6 bases and J by 2 bases, and 11 bases separated the two germline ends. This CDR3 region has 13 residues. The CDR3 DNA reads TGCGCCAGCACCGACACAGGGAACTATGGCTACACCTTC. This gives the protein CASTDTGNYGYTF.

The V and J genes are TRBV5-1 and TRBJ2-7, with D possibly matching TRBD1 (5 bases). CDR1 and CDR2 (germline): SGHRS, YFSETQ. The CDR3 covers 15 residues. V gave up 0 bases and J gave up 2 bases, with 12 bases separating them. For the CDR3, the DNA is TGCGCCAGCAGCTTGGATCGGGTGGGGCCCTACGAGCAGTACTTC. It encodes CASSLDRVGPYEQYF. Full variable domain (remainder filled in from reference TRBV5-1 and TRBJ2-7): KAGVTQTPRYLIKTRGQQVTLSCSPISGHRSVSWYQQTPGQGLQFLFEYFSETQRNKGNFPGRFSGRQFSNSRSEMNVSTLELGDSALYLCASSLDRVGPYEQYFGPGTRLTVT.

The chain combines TRBV5-6 with TRBJ2-7, with D possibly being TRBD2 (5 bases). Trimming left V 3 bases short and J 1 base short, with 8 bases between. The CDR3 has 13 amino acids. Germline CDR1 SGHDT, CDR2 YYEEEE. CDR3 sequence: CASSSGLSYEQYF. The CDR3 DNA reads as TGTGCCAGCAGCTCAGGACTGTCCTACGAGCAGTACTTC.

The V and J genes are TRBV11-1 and TRBJ1-2; 8 bases align to TRBD1. The V and J ends lost 4 bases and 3 bases, in that order; junction bases with no gene match: 7. CDR3 size: 15 residues. Per germline, CDR1 SGHAT and CDR2 FQDESV (reference sequence). The CDR3 nucleotides are TGTGCCAGCAGCTCTGGACAGGGAATATACTATGGCTACACCTTC. Encoded protein: CASSSGQGIYYGYTF. Drawing the rest from reference TRBV11-1 and TRBJ1-2, the complete variable domain is EAEVAQSPRYKITEKSQAVAFWCDPISGHATLYWYRQILGQGPELLVQFQDESVVDDSQLPKDRFSAERLKGVDSTLKIQPAELGDSAMYLCASSSGQGIYYGYTFGSGTRLTVV.

This sequence joins TRBV19 and TRBJ2-3, with 7 bases identical to TRBD1. V shed 7 bases, J shed 7 bases, and the junction held 14 bases outside the gene matches. From germline, CDR1 is LNHDA and CDR2 SQIVND (reference sequence). The CDR3 totals 15 residues. The CDR3 loop reads CASTPSGTAPYTQYF. For the CDR3, the DNA is TGTGCCAGTACCCCGTCCGGGACAGCTCCATATACGCAGTATTTT.

This chain joins TRBV7-2 and TRBJ1-5; 9 nucleotides line up with TRBD1. The CDR3 totals 18 residues. The J segment lost 0 bases and the V segment lost 4 bases, leaving 10 bases of the junction unmatched. Germline V gene data show CDR1 as SGHTA and CDR2 as FQGNSA. Here the CDR3 DNA reads TGTGCCAGCAGCTATTACCCGGGGACAGGGCCTAGCAATCAGCCCCAGCATTTT. Translated: CASSYYPGTGPSNQPQHF.

The gene calls are TRBV2 and TRBJ2-1, with D possibly TRBD2 on 6 matching bases. The CDR3 consists of 15 residues. Trimming took 7 bases from V and 3 from J, leaving 16 bases between them. The germline V gene encodes CDR1 SNHLY and CDR2 FYNNEI. The CDR3 DNA reads as TGTGCCAGCATGGTTAGCGGCTATGGCTACAATGAGCAGTTCTTC. This encodes CASMVSGYGYNEQFF.